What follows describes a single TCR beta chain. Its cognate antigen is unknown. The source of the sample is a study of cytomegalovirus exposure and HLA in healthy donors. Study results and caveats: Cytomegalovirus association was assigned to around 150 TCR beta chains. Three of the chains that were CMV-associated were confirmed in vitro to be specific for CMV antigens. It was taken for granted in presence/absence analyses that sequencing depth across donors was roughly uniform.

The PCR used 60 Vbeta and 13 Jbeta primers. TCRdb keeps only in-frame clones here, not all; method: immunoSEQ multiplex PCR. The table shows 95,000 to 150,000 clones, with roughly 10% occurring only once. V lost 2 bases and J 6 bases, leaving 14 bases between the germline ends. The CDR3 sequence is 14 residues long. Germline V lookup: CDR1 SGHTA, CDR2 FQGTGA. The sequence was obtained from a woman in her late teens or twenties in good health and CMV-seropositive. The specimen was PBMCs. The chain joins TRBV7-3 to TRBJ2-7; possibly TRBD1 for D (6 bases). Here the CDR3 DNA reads TGTGCCAGCAGCTTACAACAGGGCCAAGGCGAGCAGTACTTC. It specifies CASSLQQGQGEQYF.